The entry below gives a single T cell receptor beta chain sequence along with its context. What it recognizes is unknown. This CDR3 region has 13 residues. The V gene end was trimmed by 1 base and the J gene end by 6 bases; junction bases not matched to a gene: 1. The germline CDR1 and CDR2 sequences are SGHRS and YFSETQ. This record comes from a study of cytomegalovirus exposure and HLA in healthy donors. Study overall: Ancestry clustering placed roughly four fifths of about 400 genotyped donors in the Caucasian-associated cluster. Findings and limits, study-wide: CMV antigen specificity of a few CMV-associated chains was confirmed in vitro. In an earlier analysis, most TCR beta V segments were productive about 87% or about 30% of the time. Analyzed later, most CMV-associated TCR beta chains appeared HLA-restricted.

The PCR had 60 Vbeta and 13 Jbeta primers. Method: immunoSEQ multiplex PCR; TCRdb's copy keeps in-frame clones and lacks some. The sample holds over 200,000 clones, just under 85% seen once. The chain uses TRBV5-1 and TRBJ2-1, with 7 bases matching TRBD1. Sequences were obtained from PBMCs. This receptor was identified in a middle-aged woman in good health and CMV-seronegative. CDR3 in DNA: TGCGCCAGCAGCTTGAGACAGGGCAATGAGCAGTTCTTC. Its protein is CASSLRQGNEQFF.